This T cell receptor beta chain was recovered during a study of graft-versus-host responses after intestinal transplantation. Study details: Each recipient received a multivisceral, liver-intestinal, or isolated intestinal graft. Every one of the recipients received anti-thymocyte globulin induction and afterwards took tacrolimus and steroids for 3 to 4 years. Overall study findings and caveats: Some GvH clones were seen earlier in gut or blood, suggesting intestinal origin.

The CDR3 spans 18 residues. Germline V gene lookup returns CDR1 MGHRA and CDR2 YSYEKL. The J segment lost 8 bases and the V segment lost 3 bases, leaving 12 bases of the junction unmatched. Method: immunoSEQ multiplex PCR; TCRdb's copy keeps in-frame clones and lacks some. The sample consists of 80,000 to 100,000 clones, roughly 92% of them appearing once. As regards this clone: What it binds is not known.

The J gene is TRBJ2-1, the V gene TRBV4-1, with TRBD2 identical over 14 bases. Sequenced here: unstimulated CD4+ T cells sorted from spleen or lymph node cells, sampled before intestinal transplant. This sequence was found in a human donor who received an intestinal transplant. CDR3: CASSHPPGTSGRFDEQFF. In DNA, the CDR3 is TGCGCCAGCAGCCATCCCCCCGGGACTAGCGGGAGATTTGATGAGCAGTTCTTC.